Listed below are T cell receptor beta chains from one sample, sequenced in a study of Ad26.COV2.S vaccination and SARS-CoV-2 variants. Generated by immunoSEQ multiplex PCR, the TCRdb table keeps only in-frame clones and is missing some. The sample records hundreds of thousands of clones, roughly 84% being singletons. This sample comprised peripheral blood, obtained in a trial of Ad26.COV2.S vaccine versus placebo. The source is a person aged 18-65 years who received the Ad26.COV2.S COVID-19 vaccine or a placebo. The CDR3 runs from the conserved cysteine through the conserved F or W. D genes are given only for firm matches. Size tells how often a clone was seen (once, few, many) or the class of an expanded clone, and some rows leave it out.

j_call,v_call,clone_size,d_call,cdr3_nt,cdr3_aa
TRBJ1-1,TRBV14,NA,NA,TGTGCCAGCAGCCCAACCCGGTGGGGTTCCACTGAAGCTTTCTTT,CASSPTRWGSTEAFF
TRBJ2-5,TRBV7-9,NA,TRBD1,TGTGCCAGCAGCACCGGGACAGGGGAAGAAGAGACCCAGTACTTC,CASSTGTGEEETQYF
TRBJ2-2,TRBV4-3,NA,TRBD2,TGCGCCAGCAGCCCAGGACTAGCGGGATACACCGGGGAGCTGTTTTTT,CASSPGLAGYTGELFF
TRBJ1-1,TRBV19,NA,TRBD1,TGTGCCACCAGGGGACAGCCACAGAACACTGAAGCTTTCTTT,CATRGQPQNTEAFF
TRBJ2-3,TRBV7-8,NA,TRBD2,TGTGCCAGCAGCTCGCGGGGGGGCCCTAGCACAGATACGCAGTATTTT,CASSSRGGPSTDTQYF
TRBJ1-1,TRBV7-2,NA,NA,TGTGCCAGCAGCTTACGGGGTGGTGTCACTGAAGCTTTCTTT,CASSLRGGVTEAFF
TRBJ2-7,TRBV18,NA,TRBD1,TGTGCCAGCTCACCACCGACAGGGGGCGAGAGGAGAGGCTACGAGCAGTACTTC,CASSPPTGGERRGYEQYF
TRBJ2-1,TRBV11-2,NA,NA,TGTGCCAGCAGCCCGCCGGGACTCCTTGTGAATGAGCAGTTCTTC,CASSPPGLLVNEQFF
TRBJ2-3,TRBV9,NA,TRBD2,TGTGCCAGCAGCGTAGCTCCTAGCGGGGGGGCAGATACGCAGTATTTT,CASSVAPSGGADTQYF
TRBJ1-5,TRBV6-4,NA,NA,TGTGCCAGCAGTGATCATGACAGAATCAATCAGCCCCAGCATTTT,CASSDHDRINQPQHF
TRBJ2-3,TRBV6-6,NA,TRBD2,TGTGCCAGCAGTTATTTCAGCGGGAGTGAAGATACGCAGTATTTT,CASSYFSGSEDTQYF
TRBJ2-7,TRBV2,NA,TRBD2,TGTGCCGGGGGGGAGGGCCCGCGGTACGAGCAGTACTTC,CAGGEGPRYEQYF
TRBJ2-5,TRBV27,few,TRBD1,TGTGCCAGCACCCGGACAGGGGCGGATTGGGAGACCCAGTACTTC,CASTRTGADWETQYF
TRBJ1-5,TRBV27,NA,NA,TGTGCCAGCAGATCGATTGGGGACGGAAATCAGCCCCAGCATTTT,CASRSIGDGNQPQHF